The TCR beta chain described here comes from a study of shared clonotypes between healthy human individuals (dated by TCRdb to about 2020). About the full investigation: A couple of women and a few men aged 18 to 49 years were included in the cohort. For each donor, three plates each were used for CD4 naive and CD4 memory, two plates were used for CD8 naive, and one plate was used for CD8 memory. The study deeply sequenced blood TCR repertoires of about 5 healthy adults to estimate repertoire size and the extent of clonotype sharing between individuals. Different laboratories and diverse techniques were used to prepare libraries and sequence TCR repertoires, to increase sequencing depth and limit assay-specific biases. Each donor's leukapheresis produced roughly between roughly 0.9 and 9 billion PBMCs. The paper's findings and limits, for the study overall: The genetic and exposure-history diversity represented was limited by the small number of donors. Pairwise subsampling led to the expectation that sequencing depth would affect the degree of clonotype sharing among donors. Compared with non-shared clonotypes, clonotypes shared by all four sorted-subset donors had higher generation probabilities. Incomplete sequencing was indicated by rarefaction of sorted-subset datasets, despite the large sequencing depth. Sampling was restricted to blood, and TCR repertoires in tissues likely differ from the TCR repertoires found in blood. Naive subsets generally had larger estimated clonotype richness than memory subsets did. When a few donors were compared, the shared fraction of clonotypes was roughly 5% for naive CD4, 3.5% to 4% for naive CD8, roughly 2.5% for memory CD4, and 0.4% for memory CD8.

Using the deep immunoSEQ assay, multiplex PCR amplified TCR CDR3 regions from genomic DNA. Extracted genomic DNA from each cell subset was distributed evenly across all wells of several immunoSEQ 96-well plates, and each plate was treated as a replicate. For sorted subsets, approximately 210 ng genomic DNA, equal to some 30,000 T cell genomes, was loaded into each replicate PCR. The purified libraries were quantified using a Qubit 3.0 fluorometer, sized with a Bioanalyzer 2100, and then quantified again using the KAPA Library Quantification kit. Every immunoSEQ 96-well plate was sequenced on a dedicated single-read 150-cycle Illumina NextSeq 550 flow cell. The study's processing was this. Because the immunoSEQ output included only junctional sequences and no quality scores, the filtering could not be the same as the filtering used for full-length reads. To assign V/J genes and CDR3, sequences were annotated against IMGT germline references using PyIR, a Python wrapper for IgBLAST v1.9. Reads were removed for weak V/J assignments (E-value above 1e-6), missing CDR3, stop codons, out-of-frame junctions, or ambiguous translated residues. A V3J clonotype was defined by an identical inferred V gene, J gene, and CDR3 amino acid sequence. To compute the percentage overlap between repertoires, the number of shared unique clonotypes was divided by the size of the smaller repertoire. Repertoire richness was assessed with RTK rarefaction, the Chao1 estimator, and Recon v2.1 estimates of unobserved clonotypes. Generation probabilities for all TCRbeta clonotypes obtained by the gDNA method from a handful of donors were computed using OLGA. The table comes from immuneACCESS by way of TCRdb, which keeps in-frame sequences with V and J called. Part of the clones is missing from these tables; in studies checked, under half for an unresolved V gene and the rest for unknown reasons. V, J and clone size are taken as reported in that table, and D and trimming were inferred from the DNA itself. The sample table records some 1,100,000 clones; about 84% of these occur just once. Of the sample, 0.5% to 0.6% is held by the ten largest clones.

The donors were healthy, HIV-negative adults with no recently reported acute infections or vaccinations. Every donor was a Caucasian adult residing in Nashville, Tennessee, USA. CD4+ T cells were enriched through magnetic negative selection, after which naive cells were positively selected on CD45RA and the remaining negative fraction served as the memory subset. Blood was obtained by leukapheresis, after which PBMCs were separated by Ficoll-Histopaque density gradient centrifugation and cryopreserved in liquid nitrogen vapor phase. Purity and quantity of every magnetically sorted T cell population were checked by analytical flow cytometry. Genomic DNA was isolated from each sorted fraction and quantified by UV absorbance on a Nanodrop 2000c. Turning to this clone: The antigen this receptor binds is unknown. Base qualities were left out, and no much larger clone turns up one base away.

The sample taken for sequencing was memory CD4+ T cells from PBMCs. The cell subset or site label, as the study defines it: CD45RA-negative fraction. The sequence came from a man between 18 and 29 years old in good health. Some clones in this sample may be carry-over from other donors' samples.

The CDR3 reads as follows: CASWGTGQGGEQYF. The DNA sequence is given as TGTGCCAGCTGGGGAACGGGACAGGGTGGGGAGCAGTACTTC. This sequence uses TRBV28 and TRBJ2-7; a stretch of 9 junction bases matches TRBD1. The CDR3 covers 14 residues, taking in both the cysteine and the phenylalanine. Here the CDR3 DNA is all that survives: 42 bases in frame from base 1. According to the germline V gene, CDR1 reads MDHEN and CDR2 reads SYDVKM. The germline V end is reduced by 8 bases and the J end by 7 bases; junction bases left unmatched: 12.